Shown below are 6 T cell receptor beta chains from a single sample sequenced in a study of immune cell composition in non-small cell lung cancer. Only in-frame clones appear in the TCRdb table, and some are missing; sequencing was by immunoSEQ multiplex PCR. The table lists about 3,500 clones, 74% of them singletons. Normal lung was sampled as far from the tumour as possible, at least 3 cm. Sequencing was carried out using non-adjacent lung tissue. These TCRs come from a human donor with non-small cell lung cancer.

The gene calls are TRBV5-1 and TRBJ2-1, with D possibly being TRBD1 (7 bases). The germline V gene has CDR1 SGHRS and CDR2 YFSETQ. CDR3 length equals 15 residues. Between the trimmed V and J ends, which lost 4 bases and 0 bases, there was a span of 11 bases. This chain's CDR3 is CASSPGDSSYNEQFF. The CDR3 coding sequence is TGCGCCAGCAGCCCGGGGGACAGCTCCTACAATGAGCAGTTCTTC.

This chain connects TRBV28 to TRBJ1-4, with 9 bases aligning to TRBD1. Trimming at V came to 4 bases and at J to 4 bases, leaving 7 bases not matched to a gene. The CDR3 runs 16 residues. In germline, CDR1 is MDHEN, CDR2 SYDVKM. Here the CDR3 DNA reads TGTGCCAGCAGTTCTGTACCGGGACAGGGTAATGAAAAACTGTTTTTT. The encoded protein is CASSSVPGQGNEKLFF. Filled out from reference TRBV28 and TRBJ1-4, the complete variable domain reads DVKVTQSSRYLVKRTGEKVFLECVQDMDHENMFWYRQDPGLGLRLIYFSYDVKMKEKGDIPEGYSVSREKKERFSLILESASTNQTSMYLCASSSVPGQGNEKLFFGSGTQLSVL.

The chain carries TRBV30 and TRBJ2-1; 10 positions match TRBD2. With V trimmed by 1 base and J by 7 bases, 7 bases remained unmatched. CDR1 is GTSNPN, CDR2 SVGIG, per germline (reference sequence). CDR3 length: 15 residues. CDR3 residues: CAWSAIAGGSNEQFF. Written as DNA, the CDR3 is TGTGCCTGGAGTGCCATAGCGGGAGGTTCTAATGAGCAGTTCTTC. Based on the CDR3 plus reference TRBV30 and TRBJ2-1, the full variable domain is SQTIHQWPATLVQPVGSPLSLECTVEGTSNPNLYWYRQAAGRGLQLLFYSVGIGQISSEVPQNLSASRPQDRQFILSSKKLLLSDSGFYLCAWSAIAGGSNEQFFGPGTRLTVL.

The chain couples TRBV7-9 to TRBJ2-1; 9 nucleotides line up with TRBD2. CDR1 is SEHNR, CDR2 FQNEAQ, per germline (reference sequence). The CDR3 sequence is 15 residues long. The V and J ends lost 8 bases and 6 bases, in that order; junction bases with no gene match: 11. CDR3 nucleotide sequence: TGTGCCAGCGTCCTATCGACTAGCGGTCTCAATGAGCAGTTCTTC. This sequence encodes CASVLSTSGLNEQFF.

The chain recombines TRBV7-2 with TRBJ1-1; D is perhaps TRBD1 (5 bases). Germline CDR1 reads SGHTA; CDR2 reads FQGNSA. This CDR3 comprises 12 residues. Deletions cut 3 bases from V and 7 bases from J, with 9 bases between. The CDR3 DNA reads as TGTGCCAGCAGCTTTAGGGACTTTGAAGCTTTCTTT. Its translation is CASSFRDFEAFF.

This chain uses TRBV11-3 with TRBJ2-3; TRBD2 aligns across 7 bases. The J segment lost 1 base and the V segment lost 5 bases, leaving 9 bases of the junction unmatched. Germline assignment: CDR1 SGHNT and CDR2 YENEEA. This CDR3 has 16 residues. For the CDR3, the DNA is TGTGCCAGCAGCCCCGCGGGTGGGGGGGGCACAGATACGCAGTATTTT. Protein: CASSPAGGGGTDTQYF.